This TCR beta chain was identified during a study of OX40 agonist ivuxolimab in advanced cancers. As for the study more broadly: Ivuxolimab was a fully human IgG2 agonistic monoclonal antibody targeting the costimulatory receptor OX40 (CD134). Of the 50 or so patients in dose escalation, approximately 20 had hepatocellular carcinoma, some 15 had melanoma, 9 had renal cell carcinoma and 9 had head and neck cancer. The paper covers the monotherapy dose-escalation part of the phase I ivuxolimab trial, which included N ≈ 50 patients. The point of sequencing TCRbeta in the periphery was to test whether ivuxolimab changed TCR sequence diversity and drove clonal T-cell expansion. Partial responses were achieved by three dose-escalation patients, of whom one had hepatocellular carcinoma and two had cutaneous melanoma. Patients were allowed to have had prior anti-PD-1, anti-PD-L1 or anti-CTLA-4 therapy, and more than 30% of the dose-escalation patients had previously received checkpoint inhibitors. Intravenous ivuxolimab was administered to patients every 2 weeks at six dose levels: 0.01, 0.1, 0.3, 1.5, 3 and 10 mg/kg. The dose-escalation cohort was 80% to 90% male with a mean age of approximately 60 years, ranging from roughly 23 to 79. What the authors observed across the whole study: Antigen specificity was not determined for the clonally expanded peripheral T cells. After ivuxolimab, more expanded clones were found on average in CD8+ T cells than in CD4+ T cells. Clonal expansion of both CD4+ and CD8+ blood T cells was observed from baseline to week 6 at doses 0.1 to 3.0 mg/kg. In the 0.1-3.0 mg/kg groups, partial responders had among the lowest normalized peripheral clonal expansion, particularly in CD8+ T cells. Low levels of normalized T-cell clonal expansion were also seen in some nonresponding patients.

For sequencing of the TCRbeta CDR3 region, genomic DNA was extracted from the sorted cells. The immunoSEQ Assay was used for sequencing of TCRbeta CDR3 regions. TCRdb provides this immuneACCESS table in a form limited to in-frame rearrangements. Some clones are lacking; in checked studies, under half of them reflect an unresolved V gene, and why the rest are absent is not known. The sample contains fewer than 25,000 clones, more than 80% of them found a single time. The ten top clones hold roughly 17% of the sample. From a lookup of the germline V gene (reference sequence), CDR1 and CDR2 are MNHEY and SMNVEV. The CDR3 starts with the cysteine, ends with the phenylalanine, and has 16 residues. Kept here is only the CDR3 DNA, which spans 48 bases and is read in frame from base 1. Trimming leaves V shorter by 2 bases and J shorter by 0 bases, with the junction holding 4 bases beyond the gene matches.

As to this clone: Its target antigen remains unknown. No quality values exist for individual bases; no much larger clone is one base distant.

Patients with a history of autoimmune disease or receiving systemic immunosuppression were excluded from the trial. Peripheral blood for TCR sequencing was collected from all dose cohorts at baseline, on cycle 4 day 1, and on cycle 7 day 1. The samples were taken from a phase I, first-in-human, multicenter, open-label dose-escalation trial of ivuxolimab. Adults with locally advanced or metastatic head and neck squamous cell, hepatocellular, melanoma or renal cell carcinoma were enrolled in the trial. Before TCR sequencing, CD4+ T cells and CD8+ T cells were sorted from peripheral blood as separate populations.

The chain uses TRBV27 and TRBJ1-5, and 7 junction bases match TRBD1. Sequenced here: CD4+ or CD8+ T cells sorted from blood, sampled in a trial of the OX40 agonist ivuxolimab. The receptor was isolated from an adult with an advanced solid tumor such as melanoma, head and neck, liver or kidney cancer. CDR3 reads: CASSLEGQTSNQPQHF. The DNA reads as follows: TGTGCCAGCAGTTTAGAGGGACAGACTAGCAATCAGCCCCAGCATTTT.